The 20 T cell receptor beta chains presented below share a single source sample, sequenced in a study of T cells expressing NK-cell markers. Reanalyzing the 5' RACE reads, TCRdb keeps one entry per CDR3 protein, without DNA. The listing contains under 500,000 distinct CDR3 sequences. The sample consisted of blood T cells: a sorted CD56 or NKG2C T cell subset, CD4+ or CD8+ T cells, or bulk PBMC T cells (not recorded which). Receptors were obtained from a woman between 18 and 70 years old in good health.

This chain uses TRBV4-1 with TRBJ1-6. This CDR3 is 12 amino acids long. Germline V lookup: CDR1 MGHRA, CDR2 YSYEKL. The chain's CDR3 is CASSLVNSPLHF.

The CDR3 spells CASSLISQDEQYF. The chain is built from TRBV11-2 and TRBJ2-7; TCRdb names TRBD1, which stays unverified in the absence of DNA. The CDR3 has 13 amino acids. The germline CDR1 and CDR2 sequences are SGHAT and FQNNGV.

This chain joins TRBV7-9 and TRBJ1-2; no DNA is available, so the TRBD1 call from TCRdb remains unchecked. CDR3 length: 16 residues. Germline V gene data show CDR1 as SEHNR and CDR2 as FQNEAQ (reference sequence). This CDR3 is CASSLAGTGGFVGYTF.

This rearrangement joins TRBV20-1 to TRBJ2-1; TCRdb returns TRBD2, unconfirmable since there is no DNA. The V gene's germline CDR1 is DFQATT and CDR2 SNEGSKA (reference sequence). The CDR3 covers 18 residues. The chain's CDR3 is CSARDRIGTSGRSNEQFF.

The rearrangement uses TRBV29-1 and TRBJ2-7; TCRdb names TRBD1, which stays unverified in the absence of DNA. The CDR3 loop spans 13 amino acids. Germline V gives CDR1 SQVTM, CDR2 ANQGSEA. CDR3 in amino acids: CSVKGQGFYEQYF.

This chain uses TRBV7-3 with TRBJ2-2; the TCRdb call, TRBD1, lacks DNA for checking. Germline assignment: CDR1 SGHTA and CDR2 FQGTGA. This CDR3 region has 17 residues. The CDR3: CASSSGSTGGDTGELFF.

The genes are TRBV25-1 and TRBJ2-2; lacking DNA, the TRBD1 call made by TCRdb goes unchecked. The CDR3 length is 14 residues. CDR1 and CDR2 (germline): MGHDK, SYGVNS. This CDR3 reads CASKGQGNTGELFF. Complete variable domain (other parts from reference TRBV25-1 and TRBJ2-2): EADIYQTPRYLVIGTGKKITLECSQTMGHDKMYWYQQDPGMELHLIHYSYGVNSTEKGDLSSESTVSRIRTEHFPLTLESARPSHTSQYLCASKGQGNTGELFFGEGSRLTVL.

The rearrangement links TRBV5-1 to TRBJ2-3. CDR3 size: 14 residues. Germline loops: CDR1 SGHRS, CDR2 YFSETQ. The CDR3 sequence is CASSMGYDTDTQYF.

The genes are TRBV20-1 and TRBJ2-7. Germline loops: CDR1 DFQATT, CDR2 SNEGSKA (reference sequence). The CDR3 spans 14 residues. The CDR3 region is CSAREWVASYEQYF.

The chain carries TRBV7-2 and TRBJ2-7; there is no DNA to check the TCRdb D call of TRBD2. The CDR3 runs to 15 residues. Germline values: CDR1 SGHTA, CDR2 FQGNSA. The CDR3 protein is CASSPPGRAVYEQYF.

The chain has TRBV4-3 and TRBJ2-2. This CDR3 is 15 amino acids long. CDR1 and CDR2 from the germline V gene are LGHNA and YSLEER. Here the CDR3 reads CASSQDWRNTGELFF.

V and J are TRBV30 and TRBJ1-2; the TCRdb D gene call, TRBD1, has no DNA to confirm it. The length of the CDR3 is 14 residues. CDR1 and CDR2 (germline): GTSNPN, SVGIG (reference sequence). The CDR3 sequence is CAWSRDTNQGGYTF.

The rearrangement joins TRBV5-1 to TRBJ2-2; TCRdb designates TRBD1, a call that cannot be tested without DNA. Germline V CDR1 and CDR2: SGHRS, YFSETQ. The CDR3 has 13 residues. The CDR3 spells CASSPTGPGELFF.

This chain connects TRBV5-1 to TRBJ2-1; TCRdb outputs TRBD2, but without DNA this stays unchecked. The CDR3 totals 18 residues. Germline CDR1 and CDR2: SGHRS and YFSETQ. The CDR3 is CASSRKPAGVPPDNEQFF.

The chain recombines TRBV5-6 with TRBJ2-3. From germline, CDR1 is SGHDT and CDR2 YYEEEE. This CDR3 has 12 amino acids. CDR3 loop: CASSLTRDTQYF.

This rearrangement joins TRBV19 to TRBJ1-2; lacking DNA, the TRBD1 call made by TCRdb goes unchecked. This CDR3 is built from 14 residues. CDR1 LNHDA and CDR2 SQIVND come from the germline V gene (reference sequence). CDR3 loop: CASSIAGQSYGYTF.

The chain has TRBV12-3 or TRBV12-4 and TRBJ2-5; TCRdb selects TRBD1, and the lack of DNA leaves this call unchecked. This CDR3 is built from 17 residues. CDR3 residues: CASSSSGLIGLKETQYF.

The CDR3 region is CASSRGGEGEQFF. This chain joins TRBV4-3 and TRBJ2-1; TCRdb designates TRBD2, a call that cannot be tested without DNA. CDR3 size: 13 residues. Germline CDR1 LGHNA, CDR2 YSLEER.

The V gene is TRBV27, the J gene TRBJ1-6; as DNA is missing, the TRBD1 call by TCRdb cannot be tested. The CDR3 is made up of 16 amino acids. Germline CDR1 and CDR2: MNHEY and SMNVEV (reference sequence). CDR3 sequence: CASSLSRGQARSPLHF.

The chain joins TRBV20-1 to TRBJ2-1; without DNA, the TCRdb call of TRBD2 cannot be checked. Germline V gives CDR1 DFQATT, CDR2 SNEGSKA (reference sequence). This CDR3 has 16 residues. CDR3 sequence reads: CSAGDRLAGDNNEQFF.